This T cell receptor (beta chain) was found in a study of shared clonotypes between healthy human individuals. The CDR3 sequence is 14 residues long. Trimming shortened V by 1 base and J by 8 bases, and 13 bases separated the two germline ends. Germline lookup yields CDR1 LNHNV and CDR2 YYDKDF (reference sequence). Deep was the level used in running the assay. Sequencing was performed with immunoSEQ multiplex PCR; in TCRdb, only in-frame clones are kept and a portion is missing. This table has roughly 1,000,000 clones, 78% appearing once. Of note for this clone: Its cognate antigen is unknown.

Notes on the study in general: With few donors, the genetic and exposure-history diversity represented was limited.

Material for sequencing was memory CD4+ T cells from PBMCs. Stated subset: CD45RA-negative fraction. This sequence originates from a man younger than 30 in good health. Some clones in this sample may be carry-over from other donors' samples. The chain has TRBV15 and TRBJ2-3; D is unresolved. CDR3 residues: CATSRGRTEGTQYF. The DNA for the CDR3 is TGTGCCACCAGCAGAGGACGTACGGAAGGTACGCAGTATTTT.